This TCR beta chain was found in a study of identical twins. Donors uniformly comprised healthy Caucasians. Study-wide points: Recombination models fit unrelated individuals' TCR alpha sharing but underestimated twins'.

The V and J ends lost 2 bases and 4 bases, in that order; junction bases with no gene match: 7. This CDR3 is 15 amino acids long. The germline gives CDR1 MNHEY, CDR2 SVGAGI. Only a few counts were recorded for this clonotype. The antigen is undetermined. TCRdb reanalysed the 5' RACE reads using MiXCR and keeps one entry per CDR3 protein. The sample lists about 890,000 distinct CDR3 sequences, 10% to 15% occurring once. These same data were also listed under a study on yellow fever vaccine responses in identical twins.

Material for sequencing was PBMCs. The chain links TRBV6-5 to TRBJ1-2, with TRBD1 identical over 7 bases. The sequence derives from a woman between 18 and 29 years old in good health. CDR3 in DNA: TGTGCCAGCAGTTACGGGAAGGGGGCCCTCTATGGCTACACCTTC. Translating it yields CASSYGKGALYGYTF.